This T cell receptor beta chain was observed in a study of shared clonotypes between healthy human individuals. Profiling relied on immunoSEQ multiplex PCR, and the TCRdb table lists in-frame clones only, not all of them. The sample lists about 490,000 clones; approximately 84% were seen once. Free of recent acute infections or vaccinations, the donors were healthy HIV-negative adults. Per germline, CDR1 PRHDT and CDR2 FYEKMQ (reference sequence). V lost 4 bases and J 9 bases, leaving 19 bases between the germline ends. This CDR3 is 14 amino acids long. This TCR was recovered from a woman in her forties in good health. Some clones in this sample may be carry-over from other donors' samples. V usage is TRBV13 and J usage is TRBJ2-7, with D possibly TRBD2 on 6 matching bases. The sample was PBMCs. This chain's CDR3 is CASSSLGLQPWQYF. CDR3 nucleotide sequence: TGTGCCAGCAGCTCCCTGGGACTCCAGCCGTGGCAGTACTTC.